This TCR beta chain derives from a study of OX40 agonist ivuxolimab in advanced cancers. The overall study: Ivuxolimab, an antibody that agonizes OX40 (CD134), was administered to the patients.

V was clipped by 6 bases and J by 1 base, with 12 bases between them. Germline CDR1 and CDR2: GTSNPN and SVGIG (reference sequence). The CDR3 has 13 amino acids. Sequencing was performed with immunoSEQ multiplex PCR; in TCRdb, only in-frame clones are kept and a portion is missing. The sample contains 20,000 to 25,000 clones, approximately 87% of which appear only once. This specimen was CD4+ or CD8+ T cells sorted from blood, taken in a trial of the OX40 agonist ivuxolimab. This sequence was found in an adult with an advanced solid tumor such as melanoma, head and neck, liver or kidney cancer. This rearrangement joins TRBV30 to TRBJ1-1, with no clear D. The CDR3: CACQKVENTEAFF. CDR3 DNA: TGTGCCTGTCAAAAGGTCGAGAACACTGAAGCTTTCTTT.